This TCR beta chain originates from a study of blood T cell repertoires in COVID-19. Produced via immunoSEQ multiplex PCR; TCRdb's table is partial and in-frame only. The data hold under 250,000 clones, with roughly four fifths observed a single time. The germline CDR1 and CDR2 sequences are SGHRS and YFSETQ. The germline V and J ends were trimmed by 4 bases and 7 bases, with 8 bases remaining between them. The CDR3 consists of 12 residues. This TCR came from a middle-aged woman with acute COVID-19. What was sequenced was PBMCs or T cells enriched from blood (not recorded which). V and J are TRBV5-1 and TRBJ1-4; D may be TRBD1 (6 bases). The CDR3 bases are TGCGCCAGCAGCGTGGACAGTGAAAAACTGTTTTTT. Protein sequence: CASSVDSEKLFF.